Listed below are T cell receptor beta chains from one sample, sequenced in a study of blood T cell repertoires in COVID-19. Libraries were prepared by immunoSEQ multiplex PCR; TCRdb keeps only in-frame clonotypes and omits some of them. The table records under 250,000 clones, 82% of them present only once. Source material: peripheral blood. The receptor source for this set is a woman in her 40s with acute or convalescent COVID-19. CDR3s include the opening cysteine and the closing phenylalanine or tryptophan. The D gene is left open where the match is weak. Not every row has a clone size; where given, it reads once, few, many or a size class.

size,V,D,J,DNA,CDR3
.,TRBV3-1/TRBV3-2,.,TRBJ2-5,TGTGCCAGCAGCCAAGCCAGGGATGGCCAAGAGACCCAGTACTTC,CASSQARDGQETQYF
.,TRBV6-4,.,TRBJ2-3,TGTGCCAGCAGTGACTTTACTCAGAGGGTTCATACGCAGTATTTT,CASSDFTQRVHTQYF
.,TRBV6-1,TRBD1,TRBJ2-3,TGTGCCAGCAGTGACCCTAAGACAGGGTTGGCAGATACGCAGTATTTT,CASSDPKTGLADTQYF
.,TRBV24-1,TRBD2,TRBJ2-1,TGTGCCACCAGTGATCATCCCGCTAGCGGGGCCTACAATGAGCAGTTCTTC,CATSDHPASGAYNEQFF
.,TRBV29-1,.,TRBJ1-2,TGCAGCGTTGAGATCGGCAGGGCCTATGGCTACACCTTC,CSVEIGRAYGYTF
.,TRBV15,.,TRBJ1-1,TGTGCCACCAGCAGAGATCGGGGTGGAATGAACACTGAAGCTTTCTTT,CATSRDRGGMNTEAFF
.,TRBV30,TRBD1,TRBJ2-5,TGTGCCTGGAGTCTCACAGGGGGCCAAGAGACCCAGTACTTC,CAWSLTGGQETQYF
.,TRBV28,TRBD2,TRBJ2-2,TGTGCCAGCAGTCCTTTCCTGGGACTAGCGGGGGGAGAGAACACCGGGGAGCTGTTTTTT,CASSPFLGLAGGENTGELFF
.,TRBV12-5,.,TRBJ1-2,TGTGCTAGTGGGCCTTGGATTTCAGGATCCTATGGCTACACCTTC,CASGPWISGSYGYTF
.,TRBV9,.,TRBJ1-4,TGTGCCAGCGGGAAAACAGGGTCGACGAAGGAAAAACTGTTTTTT,CASGKTGSTKEKLFF
.,TRBV19,TRBD1,TRBJ2-4,TGTGCCAGTAGGTTGGACAGGGGCAACATTCAGTACTTC,CASRLDRGNIQYF
few,TRBV19,.,TRBJ2-5,TGTGCCAGTAGTATAGATCGAGCAATAGAGACCCAGTACTTC,CASSIDRAIETQYF
.,TRBV5-1,TRBD1,TRBJ1-2,TGCGCCAGCAGCTTGTCGGACCTCAGGGGGATAGGCTACACCTTC,CASSLSDLRGIGYTF
once,TRBV7-3,.,TRBJ2-6,TGTGCCAGCAGCTTAAGTGACAGGACCAACGTCCTGACTTTC,CASSLSDRTNVLTF
.,TRBV7-2,TRBD2,TRBJ2-3,TGTGCCAGCAGCTTTACGGCGGGGGGGAAGACAGATACGCAGTATTTT,CASSFTAGGKTDTQYF
.,TRBV6-2/TRBV6-3,.,TRBJ2-7,TGTGCCAGCAGTCGACTAGCCTACGAGCAGTACTTC,CASSRLAYEQYF
.,TRBV27,TRBD2,TRBJ2-7,TGTGCCAGCAGTTTATCGGGGTCTAGCGGGCCTAGCTCCTACGAGCAGTACTTC,CASSLSGSSGPSSYEQYF
.,TRBV12-5,.,TRBJ1-5,TGTGCTAGTGGCTCTGTATCGGGTTTTAATCAGCCCCAGCATTTT,CASGSVSGFNQPQHF
.,TRBV6-4,.,TRBJ2-3,TGTGCCAGCAGTGACTCAGGGGCACTACTCACAGATACGCAGTATTTT,CASSDSGALLTDTQYF
.,TRBV11-2,.,TRBJ1-2,TGTGCCAGCACTCTCCGGGACTCTAATAACTATGGCTACACCTTC,CASTLRDSNNYGYTF
once,TRBV6-6,.,TRBJ1-5,TGTGCCAGCAGTTACGGGCCGACAGGTGTCAATCAGCCCCAGCATTTT,CASSYGPTGVNQPQHF
few,TRBV7-8,TRBD2,TRBJ2-1,TGTGCCAGCAGCTTAAGTTCCCCGGGACTAGCGGGAGTTAAGTTCTTC,CASSLSSPGLAGVKFF
.,TRBV29-1,TRBD1,TRBJ2-7,TGCAGCGCCGGGGGACAGGTCTACGAGCAGTACTTC,CSAGGQVYEQYF
.,TRBV7-3,.,TRBJ2-3,TGTGCCAGCAGCTTATCCCCCTCAACGGTTCAGGGTACGCAGTATTTT,CASSLSPSTVQGTQYF
few,TRBV10-3,.,TRBJ1-1,TGTGCCATCAGTGAGTCCCGTGGCCAGTCTGAAGCTTTCTTT,CAISESRGQSEAFF
.,TRBV5-1,.,TRBJ1-3,TGCGCCAGCAGCTTGAACACGGGCTCTGGAAACACCATATATTTT,CASSLNTGSGNTIYF
.,TRBV6-1,.,TRBJ2-3,TGTGCCAGCAGTGAAAGGCGGGTTAGCACAGATACGCAGTATTTT,CASSERRVSTDTQYF
.,TRBV2,.,TRBJ2-5,TGTGCCAGCAGGGCGCAGGGAAGGGGCCAGGAGACCCAGTACTTC,CASRAQGRGQETQYF
.,TRBV7-2,TRBD2,TRBJ2-7,TGTGCCAGCAGCTTAGGACTAGCGGACATGTACGAGCAGTACTTC,CASSLGLADMYEQYF
.,TRBV2,.,TRBJ1-2,TGTGCCAGCAGTGAAGGAGGGTTCGTCTATGGCTACACCTTC,CASSEGGFVYGYTF
.,TRBV6-5,.,TRBJ2-7,TGTGCCAGCAGGGCCGGGGACTACGAGCAGTACTTC,CASRAGDYEQYF
.,TRBV19,TRBD1,TRBJ1-6,TGTGCCAGTAGTCCTCCGGGACAGGGTTTCTCACCCCTCCACTTT,CASSPPGQGFSPLHF
few,TRBV19,.,TRBJ1-3,TGTGCCAGTAGTATAGCTGCAGGGGCGAGCGGAAACACCATATATTTT,CASSIAAGASGNTIYF
.,TRBV6-5,TRBD1,TRBJ2-4,TGTGCCAGCAGGACTGGACAGGGCCACATTCAGTACTTC,CASRTGQGHIQYF
once,TRBV11-2,.,TRBJ2-5,TGTGCCAGTCGCTACGACAGGCCGGAGACCCAGTACTTC,CASRYDRPETQYF
.,TRBV29-1,TRBD1,TRBJ1-2,TGCAGCGTTGATAAGACAGGGTCTTACTATGGCTACACCTTC,CSVDKTGSYYGYTF
.,TRBV5-8,.,TRBJ1-5,TGTGCCAGCAGCTCGGATCAGCCCCAGCATTTT,CASSSDQPQHF
once,TRBV2,TRBD2,TRBJ2-1,TGTGCCAGCGGGGGCACTAGCGGGGAACGTAATGAGCAGTTCTTC,CASGGTSGERNEQFF
.,TRBV27,.,TRBJ1-1,TGTGCCAGCAAACAGGGCGGCACTGAAGCTTTCTTT,CASKQGGTEAFF
.,TRBV6-2/TRBV6-3,.,TRBJ1-2,TGTGCCAGCAGTTACTCTGCCTTCCAGGGGTCTGGCTACACCTTC,CASSYSAFQGSGYTF
.,TRBV5-1,TRBD1,TRBJ1-2,TGCGCCAGCAGCTCCTTAATACAGGGGGCGGATGGCTACACCTTC,CASSSLIQGADGYTF
.,TRBV18,.,TRBJ2-7,TGTGCCAGCTCACCAGAGTACAGCTACGAGCAGTACTTC,CASSPEYSYEQYF
.,TRBV19,.,TRBJ2-2,TGTGCCAGTAGATCCCGGACCGGGGAGCTGTTTTTT,CASRSRTGELFF
.,TRBV11-3,.,TRBJ2-7,TGTGCCAGCAGCTTATCAGGGACCTACGAGCAGTACTTC,CASSLSGTYEQYF
.,TRBV5-6,TRBD1,TRBJ2-3,TGTGCCAGCAGTATGACAGGGGAAGGAACAGATACGCAGTATTTT,CASSMTGEGTDTQYF
many,TRBV19,.,TRBJ2-7,TGTGCCAGTTCAAACTGGGGTCAGGGGATTTTCGAGCAGTACTTC,CASSNWGQGIFEQYF
.,TRBV12-3/TRBV12-4,.,TRBJ1-1,TGTGCCAGCAGCCTAGGGGGGAACACTGAAGCTTTCTTT,CASSLGGNTEAFF